A selection of T cell receptor beta chains follows, all from one sample in a study of OX40 agonist ivuxolimab in advanced cancers. Data came from immunoSEQ multiplex PCR; TCRdb stores just in-frame clones and leaves some out. The sample includes around 100,000 clones, 80% to 95% of them seen just once. Sequenced material: CD4+ or CD8+ T cells sorted from blood, taken in a trial of the OX40 agonist ivuxolimab. The receptors come from an adult with an advanced solid tumor such as melanoma, head and neck, liver or kidney cancer. The CDR3 runs from the conserved cysteine through the conserved F or W.

J	V	CDR3
TRBJ1-2	TRBV19	CASSIGTGGKYGYTF
TRBJ1-5	TRBV5-8	CASSPGHLGQPQHF
TRBJ2-3	TRBV5-1	CASSLDSSTDTQYF
TRBJ2-7	TRBV5-8	CASSFGDRGIHKQYF
TRBJ1-1	TRBV7-8	CASSLQLNTEAFF
TRBJ2-3	TRBV6-1	CASSEAGGTDTQYF
TRBJ1-1	TRBV11-3	CASSLQGAEAFF
TRBJ2-7	TRBV6-6	CASSYAYRDSEQYF
TRBJ2-7	TRBV13	CASSLAGGHYEQYF
TRBJ1-1	TRBV25-1	CASRGTGVGEAFF